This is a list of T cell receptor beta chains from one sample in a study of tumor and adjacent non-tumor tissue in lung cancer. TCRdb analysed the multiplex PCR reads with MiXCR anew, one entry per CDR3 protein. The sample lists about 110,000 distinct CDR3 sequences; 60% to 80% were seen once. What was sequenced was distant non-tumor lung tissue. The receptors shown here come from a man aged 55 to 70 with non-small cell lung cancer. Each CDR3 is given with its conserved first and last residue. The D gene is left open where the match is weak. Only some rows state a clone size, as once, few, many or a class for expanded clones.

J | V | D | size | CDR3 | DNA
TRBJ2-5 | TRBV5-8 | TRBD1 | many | CASSLEGGRETQYF | TGTGCCAGCAGCTTGGAAGGGGGCCGGGAGACCCAGTACTTC
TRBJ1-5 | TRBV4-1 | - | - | CASSRAQRADQPQHF | TGCGCCAGCAGCCGAGCACAGAGGGCGGATCAGCCCCAGCATTTT
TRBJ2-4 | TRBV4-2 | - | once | CASSQAQARGSSAKNIQYF | TGTGCGAGCAGCCAAGCGCAGGCTCGCGGATCGTCAGCCAAAAACATTCAGTACTTC
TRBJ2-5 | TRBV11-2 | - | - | CASSSDGVWETQYF | TGTGCCAGTAGCTCCGACGGAGTATGGGAGACCCAGTACTTC
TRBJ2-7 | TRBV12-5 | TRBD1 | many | CASGPPGTGTYEQYF | TGTGCTAGTGGGCCACCCGGGACAGGGACCTACGAGCAGTACTTC
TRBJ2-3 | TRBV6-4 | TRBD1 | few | CASSLTGTGGDTQYF | TGTGCCAGCAGTCTGACCGGGACAGGAGGAGATACGCAGTATTTT
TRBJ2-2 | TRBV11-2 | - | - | CASSLDSRTGELFF | TGTGCCAGCAGCTTAGATTCGCGGACAGGGGAGCTGTTTTTT
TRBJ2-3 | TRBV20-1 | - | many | CSANRQDTQYF | TGCAGTGCGAACCGACAGGATACGCAGTATTTT
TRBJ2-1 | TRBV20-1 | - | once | CNTNTAGNEQFF | TGCAATACTAATACCGCCGGCAATGAGCAGTTCTTC
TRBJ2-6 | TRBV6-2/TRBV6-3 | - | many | CASVRIPDGANVLTF | TGTGCCAGCGTGAGAATCCCCGATGGGGCCAACGTCCTGACTTTC
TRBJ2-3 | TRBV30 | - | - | CAYSWGATSTDTQYF | TGTGCCTACTCTTGGGGCGCTACTAGCACAGATACGCAGTATTTT
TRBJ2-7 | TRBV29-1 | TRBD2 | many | CSVEDGIAGGSYEQYF | TGCAGCGTTGAAGATGGTATAGCGGGAGGGTCCTACGAGCAGTACTTC
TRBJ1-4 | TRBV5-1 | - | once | CASSLLGQSNEKLFF | TGCGCCAGCAGCTTGTTAGGTCAGAGTAATGAAAAACTGTTTTTT
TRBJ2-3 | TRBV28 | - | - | CASSLRVTDPDTQYF | TGTGCCAGCAGCCTGCGGGTTACGGACCCAGATACGCAGTATTTT
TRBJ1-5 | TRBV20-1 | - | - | CSATSLGSGRGQPQHF | TGCAGTGCTACTTCCCTGGGGTCAGGACGAGGTCAGCCCCAGCATTTT
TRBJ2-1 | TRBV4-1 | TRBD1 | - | CASSQSPGTGDYNEQFF | TGCGCCAGCAGCCAATCCCCGGGGACAGGGGACTACAATGAGCAGTTCTTC
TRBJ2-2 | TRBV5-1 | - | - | CASSLAVRQSNTGELFF | TGCGCCAGCAGCTTGGCCGTGCGGCAGTCGAACACCGGGGAGCTGTTTTTT
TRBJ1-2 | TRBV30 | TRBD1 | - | CAWSGQGNHGYTF | TGTGCCTGGAGTGGACAGGGGAATCATGGCTACACCTTC
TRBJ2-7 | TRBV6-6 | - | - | CVSRSDSYRGSDQYF | TGTGTCAGCAGATCCGACAGCTACAGAGGGAGCGATCAGTACTTC
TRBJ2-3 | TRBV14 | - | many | CASSQIATLPAGTDTQYF | TGTGCCAGCAGCCAAATAGCCACCTTACCGGCGGGCACAGATACGCAGTATTTT
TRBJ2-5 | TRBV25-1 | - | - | CASSDWQQETQYF | TGTGCCAGCAGTGACTGGCAACAAGAGACCCAGTACTTC
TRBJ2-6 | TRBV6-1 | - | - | CASSVRTITSGANVPSF | TGTGCCAGCAGTGTAAGGACTATTACCTCTGGGGCCAACGTCCCGAGCTTC
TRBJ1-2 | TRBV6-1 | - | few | CASRMRGGDYGYTF | TGTGCCAGCCGCATGAGAGGGGGTGACTATGGCTACACCTTC
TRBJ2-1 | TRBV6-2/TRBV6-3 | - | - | CASSYLNDEQFF | TGTGCCAGCAGTTACTTGAACGATGAGCAGTTCTTC
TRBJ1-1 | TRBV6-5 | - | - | CAKNTVNAEAFF | TGTGCTAAAAATACGGTGAACGCTGAAGCTTTCTTT
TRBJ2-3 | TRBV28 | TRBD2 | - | CASSLILLLAADTPYF | TGTGCCAGCAGTTTAATTCTGCTGCTAGCGGCAGATACGCCGTATTTT
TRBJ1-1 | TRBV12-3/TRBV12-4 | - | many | CASSLAGVGDTEAFF | TGTGCCAGCAGTTTAGCGGGGGTGGGGGACACTGAAGCTTTCTTT
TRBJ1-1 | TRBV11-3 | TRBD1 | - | CARNRGNTEAFF | TGTGCCAGGAACAGGGGCAACACTGAAGCTTTCTTT
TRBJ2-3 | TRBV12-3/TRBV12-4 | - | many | CASSFGGDGSNTQYF | TGTGCCAGCAGTTTTGGAGGGGATGGGTCAAATACGCAGTATTTT
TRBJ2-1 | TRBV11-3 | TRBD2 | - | CAGSWEGLANEQFF | TGTGCCGGCAGTTGGGAAGGACTAGCGAATGAGCAGTTCTTT
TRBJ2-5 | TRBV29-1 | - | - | CGVAVHQETQYF | TGCGGTGTCGCAGTCCACCAAGAGACCCAGTACTTC
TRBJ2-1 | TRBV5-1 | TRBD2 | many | CASSRGGFSYNEQFF | TGCGCCAGCAGCCGGGGGGGGTTTTCCTACAATGAGCAGTTCTTC
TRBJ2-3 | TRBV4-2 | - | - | CASSQDQTTDMQYF | TGTGCCAGCAGCCAAGATCAGACCACAGATATGCAGTATTTT
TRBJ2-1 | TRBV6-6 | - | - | CASDRGAGEQFF | TGTGCCAGCGATCGTGGGGCCGGGGAGCAGTTCTTC
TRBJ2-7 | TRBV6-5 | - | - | CASSYAWGDVYEQYF | TGTGCCAGCAGTTACGCTTGGGGTGATGTCTACGAGCAGTACTTC
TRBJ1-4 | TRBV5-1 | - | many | CASSFGSQGGTREKLFF | TGCGCCAGCAGCTTTGGCTCCCAGGGTGGAACTCGCGAAAAACTGTTTTTT
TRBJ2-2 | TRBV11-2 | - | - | CANSPGTQNTGELSF | TGTGCCAACAGCCCTGGAACTCAGAACACCGGGGAGCTGTCTTTT
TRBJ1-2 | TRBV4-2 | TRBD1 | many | CASSQASGTEVNYGYTF | TGTGCCAGCAGCCAAGCTTCCGGGACAGAAGTTAACTATGGCTACACCTTC
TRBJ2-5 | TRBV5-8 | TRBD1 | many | CASSNGQEETQYF | TGTGCCAGCAGCAACGGACAGGAAGAGACCCAGTACTTC
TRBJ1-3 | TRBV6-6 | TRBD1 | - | CASSPAQGAGGNTIYF | TGTGCCAGTTCCCCAGCACAGGGGGCAGGTGGAAACACCATATATTTT
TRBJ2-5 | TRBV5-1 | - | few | CASSLGQGTQETQYF | TGCGCCAGCAGCTTGGGGCAGGGGACCCAAGAGACCCAGTACTTC
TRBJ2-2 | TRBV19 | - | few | CASSILRGATNTGELFF | TGTGCCAGTAGTATATTGCGGGGTGCCACGAACACCGGGGAGCTGTTTTTT
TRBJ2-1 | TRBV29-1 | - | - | CSHSYDEQFF | TGCAGCCACAGCTACGATGAGCAGTTCTTC
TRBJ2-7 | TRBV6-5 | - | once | CASSYRRTGRRNEEYF | TGTGCCAGCAGTTACCGGAGGACCGGGAGAAGGAACGAGGAGTACTTC
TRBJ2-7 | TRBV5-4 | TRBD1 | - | CASSWGTGKNEQYF | TGTGCCAGCAGCTGGGGGACAGGGAAAAACGAGCAGTATTTC
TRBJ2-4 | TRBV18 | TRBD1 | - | CATSPKDRAENIQYF | TGTGCCACCTCACCGAAGGACAGGGCCGAAAACATTCAGTACTTC
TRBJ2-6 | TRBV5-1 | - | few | CASSLDGSSGANVLTF | TGCGCCAGCAGCTTGGACGGGAGCTCTGGGGCCAACGTCCTGACTTTC